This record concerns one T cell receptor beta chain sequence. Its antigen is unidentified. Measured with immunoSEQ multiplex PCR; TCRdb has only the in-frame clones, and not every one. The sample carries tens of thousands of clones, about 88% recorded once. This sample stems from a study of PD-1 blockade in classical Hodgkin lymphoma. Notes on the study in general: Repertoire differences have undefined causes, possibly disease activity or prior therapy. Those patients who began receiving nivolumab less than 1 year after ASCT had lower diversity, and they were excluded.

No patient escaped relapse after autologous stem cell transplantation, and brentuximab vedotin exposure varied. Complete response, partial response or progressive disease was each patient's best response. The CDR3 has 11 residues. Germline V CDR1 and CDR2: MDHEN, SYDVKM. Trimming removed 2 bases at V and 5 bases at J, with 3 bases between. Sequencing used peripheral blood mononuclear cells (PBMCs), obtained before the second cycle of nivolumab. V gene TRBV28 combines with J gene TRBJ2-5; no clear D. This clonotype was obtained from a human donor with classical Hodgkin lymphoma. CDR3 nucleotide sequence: TGTGCCAGCAGTTTAGTGGAGACCCAGTACTTC. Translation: CASSLVETQYF.